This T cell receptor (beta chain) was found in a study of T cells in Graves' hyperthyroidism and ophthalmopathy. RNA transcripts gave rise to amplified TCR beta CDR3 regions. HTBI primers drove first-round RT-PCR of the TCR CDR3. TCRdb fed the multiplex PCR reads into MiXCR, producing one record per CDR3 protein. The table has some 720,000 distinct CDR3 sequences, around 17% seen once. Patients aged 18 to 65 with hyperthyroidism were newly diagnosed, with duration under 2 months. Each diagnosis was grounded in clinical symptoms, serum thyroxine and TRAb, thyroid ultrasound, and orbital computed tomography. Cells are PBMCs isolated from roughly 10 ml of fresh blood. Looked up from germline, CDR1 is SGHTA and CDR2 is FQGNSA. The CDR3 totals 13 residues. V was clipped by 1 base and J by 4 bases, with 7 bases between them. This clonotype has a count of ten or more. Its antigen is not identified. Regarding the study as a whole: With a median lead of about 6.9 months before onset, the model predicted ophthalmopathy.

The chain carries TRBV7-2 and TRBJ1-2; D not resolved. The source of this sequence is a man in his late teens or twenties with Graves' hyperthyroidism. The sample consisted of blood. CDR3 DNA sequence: TGTGCCAGCAGCTTAGGAGGCGGCTATGGCTACACCTTC. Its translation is CASSLGGGYGYTF.